Listed here are 14 T cell receptor beta chains from one sample, sequenced in a study of blood T cells in healthy people across ages (dated by TCRdb to about 2015). The library was produced with 5' RACE. The sequencer listed for this sample is Illumina HiSeq 2500. A second about 7 to 11 cycle PCR used a sample-barcoded 5' primer and a J-beta primer mix. The public reads were quality trimmed at Q25 with fastp and then assembled into clones with MiXCR by TCRdb, keeping productive beta chains. Entries that share a CDR3 protein sequence are merged under the most common genes and DNA. The sample records about a million distinct CDR3 sequences, approximately 50% of which are singletons. 20% to 25% of the sample lies in the top ten. Sequencing was carried out using blood. These receptors all stem from a woman aged 55-70 years in good health.

This clonotype was detected only a few times. The V call is TRBV4-2, the J call TRBJ2-4; unclear D gene. The CDR3 extends over 19 amino acids. The germline CDR1 and CDR2 sequences are LGHNA and YNFKEQ. V was clipped by 0 bases and J by 1 base, with 19 bases between them. DNA of the CDR3: TGTGCCAGCAGCCAAGAGGCCCTGGCCGTACCAAAGGCCAAAAACATTCAGTACTTC. This encodes CASSQEALAVPKAKNIQYF.

This clonotype has a handful of counts. V gene TRBV15 combines with J gene TRBJ2-3; tentative D call: TRBD1 (6 bases). This CDR3 has 16 amino acids. Germline V gives CDR1 LNHNV, CDR2 YYDKDF (reference sequence). Trimming took off 1 base at V and 3 bases at J, with 14 bases between the two ends. CDR3 sequence: CATSRVDRSWTDTQYF. As DNA, the CDR3 is TGTGCCACCAGCAGAGTAGACAGGTCCTGGACAGATACGCAGTATTTT.

Only a few counts were recorded for this clonotype. The chain carries TRBV7-6 and TRBJ2-7; 7 bases agree with TRBD1. CDR3 length: 15 amino acids. Germline V gives CDR1 SGHVS, CDR2 FNYEAQ. The V and J ends lost 5 bases and 3 bases, in that order; junction bases with no gene match: 10. The DNA of the CDR3 is TGTGCCAGCAGCCAAAGGGACAGAGGCGTCTACGAGCAGTACTTC. Translated, it gives CASSQRDRGVYEQYF.

J is TRBJ2-2 and V is TRBV7-2; D is uncertain. Per the germline V gene, CDR1 is SGHTA and CDR2 is FQGNSA. Trimming pared 5 bases from V and 5 bases from J, leaving 15 bases between. The CDR3 loop spans 15 amino acids. CDR3 DNA sequence: TGTGCCAGCAGCCCCTACCTGGCCTTTACCGGGGAGCTGTTTTTT. Protein: CASSPYLAFTGELFF.

The V and J genes are TRBV6-5 and TRBJ2-7, with D unresolved. The CDR3 extends over 13 amino acids. The V end lost 0 bases, the J end lost 5 bases, and 8 bases lay between the germline ends. Germline CDR1 is MNHEY and CDR2 is SVGAGI. The DNA for the CDR3 is TGTGCCAGCAGTTACTCAATGTCCCACGAGCAGTACTTC. Translation gives CASSYSMSHEQYF.

V usage is TRBV5-1 and J usage is TRBJ2-3; unclear D gene. Germline V gives CDR1 SGHRS, CDR2 YFSETQ. CDR3 length equals 17 residues. V was pared by 0 bases and J by 1 base, with 15 bases between. The CDR3 DNA sequence: TGCGCCAGCAGCTTGGGACCCCTCAGGTCGGGCACAGATACGCAGTATTTT. Its translation: CASSLGPLRSGTDTQYF.

The gene calls are TRBV12-3 or TRBV12-4 and TRBJ2-4, with 8 bases fitting TRBD1. The end of the DNA aligns better with TRBJ2-7, so the J call may be wrong. The CDR3 has 14 residues. CDR3 amino acids: CASSWTGRSREQYF. As DNA, the CDR3 is TGTGCCAGCAGTTGGACAGGGAGGTCACGCGAGCAGTACTTC.

The J gene is TRBJ2-1, the V gene TRBV24-1, with TRBD2 identical over 11 bases. This CDR3 comprises 13 residues. Germline V gene sequence: CDR1 KGHDR, CDR2 SFDVKD. J lost 9 bases, V lost 7 bases, and 4 bases had no gene match. In DNA form, the CDR3 reads TGTGCCACCAGACTTACTAGCGGGAGTGAGCAGTTCTTC. Translating it yields CATRLTSGSEQFF.

This clonotype was detected only once. The chain employs TRBV30 and TRBJ2-1, with D possibly called TRBD1 or TRBD2 (5 bases each). The CDR3 has 17 amino acids. CDR1 is GTSNPN, CDR2 SVGIG, per germline (reference sequence). Trimming pared 4 bases from V and 8 bases from J, leaving 27 bases between. The CDR3 reads CAWKVQGRGTLADEQFF. The CDR3 DNA sequence: TGTGCCTGGAAGGTCCAAGGGAGAGGGACCCTCGCCGATGAGCAGTTCTTC.

The CDR3 coding sequence is TGTGCCAGCAGCGTAGTGTCGGGAGGGAACGAGCAGTACTTC. It yields the protein CASSVVSGGNEQYF. V and J are TRBV9 and TRBJ2-7; 8 bases are shared with TRBD2. The CDR3 length is 14 residues. Germline CDR1 is SGDLS and CDR2 is YYNGEE. V trimming: 0 bases; J trimming: 5 bases; junction bases outside the gene matches: 4.

The chain links TRBV5-1 to TRBJ2-1, with no clear D. CDR3 length: 16 residues. V gave up 3 bases and J gave up 2 bases, with 15 bases separating them. Germline V lookup: CDR1 SGHRS, CDR2 YFSETQ. CDR3 bases: TGCGCCAGCAGCTCCGGGCCCACGTCACCCTACAATGAGCAGTTCTTC. As protein: CASSSGPTSPYNEQFF.

Only a few counts were recorded for this clonotype. V gene TRBV29-1 combines with J gene TRBJ2-7; the D gene could be TRBD1 or TRBD2 (5 bases each). CDR3 length: 14 residues. The germline V gene encodes CDR1 SQVTM and CDR2 ANQGSEA. Deletions cut 6 bases from V and 3 bases from J, with 18 bases between. CDR3 region: CSVCLRDGVYEQYF. The CDR3 bases are TGCAGCGTCTGCTTGAGGGACGGAGTCTACGAGCAGTACTTC.

The chain couples TRBV2 to TRBJ1-1, with 10 bases fitting TRBD1. V was pared by 7 bases and J by 0 bases, with 5 bases of the junction left unmatched. From germline, CDR1 is SNHLY and CDR2 FYNNEI. The CDR3 contains 15 residues. CDR3 sequence: CASKRDRGMNTEAFF. CDR3 bases: TGTGCCAGCAAGCGGGACAGGGGCATGAACACTGAAGCTTTCTTT.

This clonotype was counted a single time. This chain links TRBV6-2 or TRBV6-3 with TRBJ2-6; perhaps D is TRBD1 or TRBD2 (5 bases each). The V and J ends lost 7 bases and 4 bases respectively, with 8 bases between them. From germline, CDR1 is MNHEY and CDR2 SVGEGT. The CDR3 contains 13 residues. The CDR3 DNA is TGTGCCAGCAAGCGGACAGGGGCCAACGTCCTGACTTTC. It translates to CASKRTGANVLTF.